The 2 T cell receptor beta chains below come from one sample, sequenced in a study of OX40 agonist ivuxolimab in advanced cancers. Libraries were prepared by immunoSEQ multiplex PCR; TCRdb keeps only in-frame clonotypes and omits some of them. The sample consists of about 25,000 clones, around 86% of them appearing once. The sequenced sample was CD4+ or CD8+ T cells sorted from blood, obtained in a trial of the OX40 agonist ivuxolimab. These TCRs come from an adult with an advanced solid tumor such as melanoma, head and neck, liver or kidney cancer.

This chain uses TRBV4-1 with TRBJ2-3; 8 bases line up with TRBD2. The length of the CDR3 is 14 residues. Germline V lookup: CDR1 MGHRA, CDR2 YSYEKL. Trimming cost V 1 base and J 4 bases; bases outside gene matches: 1. The CDR3 DNA reads TGCGCCAGCAGCCAAGGAGCGGGAGCAGATACGCAGTATTTT. As protein: CASSQGAGADTQYF.

This clone is a singleton in its sample. One end of the junction is discordant with germline, which a read error may explain. The chain is built from TRBV19 and TRBJ1-1; 7 bases agree with TRBD1. CDR1 and CDR2 from the germline V gene are LNHDA and SQIVND (reference sequence). The CDR3 sequence is 14 residues long. CDR3 sequence reads: CTSSRDSLNTEAFF. CDR3 bases: TGTACCAGTAGCCGGGACAGTTTGAACACTGAAGCTTTCTTT.